Sequencing of this T cell receptor beta chain was carried out in a study of PD-1 blockade in classical Hodgkin lymphoma. About the research overall: Every 2 weeks, patients had 3 mg/kg nivolumab intravenously. Study-wide results and limits: For complete responders, baseline diversity was comparable to that of newly diagnosed patients. Relapsed/refractory patients reportedly had lower baseline diversity than newly diagnosed patients. What drove the repertoire differences, possibly disease activity or prior therapy, has not been defined.

Time point denoted: cycle 4 day 1 (C4D1), after less than 7 weeks of nivolumab. Every single patient, without exception, relapsed after autologous stem cell transplantation, and brentuximab vedotin exposure varied. To note about this clone: Its antigen is currently unknown.

Sequencing was performed with immunoSEQ multiplex PCR; in TCRdb, only in-frame clones are kept and a portion is missing. The repertoire holds over 85,000 clones, approximately 94% seen once, with less than 2% in the top ten. CDR3 size: 16 residues. The V gene's germline CDR1 is GTSNPN and CDR2 SVGIG (reference sequence). V dropped 1 base and J dropped 4; count of bases not matched to a gene: 6. The receptor's source is a human donor with classical Hodgkin lymphoma. The V gene is TRBV30, the J gene TRBJ2-3; 12 nucleotides align to TRBD2. The specimen was peripheral blood mononuclear cells (PBMCs), collected before the fourth cycle of nivolumab. The DNA for the CDR3 is TGTGCCTGGAGTGCCCGTACTAGCGGGAGGTCAGATACGCAGTATTTT. Encoded protein: CAWSARTSGRSDTQYF.